Listed below are T cell receptor beta chains from one sample, sequenced in a study of shared clonotypes between healthy human individuals. Data came from immunoSEQ multiplex PCR; TCRdb stores just in-frame clones and leaves some out. The sample includes about 2.4 million clones, over 85% of them seen just once. Material for sequencing was naive CD4+ T cells from PBMCs. These receptors were obtained from a man in his late teens or twenties in good health. Some clones in this sample may be carry-over from other donors' samples. CDR3s include the opening cysteine and the closing phenylalanine or tryptophan.

J gene: TRBJ2-2; V gene: TRBV6-6; CDR3 protein: CASSRGQGPLSGELFF
J gene: TRBJ1-1; V gene: TRBV5-4; CDR3 protein: CASSLVRGAEAFF
J gene: TRBJ2-2; V gene: TRBV5-4; CDR3 protein: CASSLGSQRNGELFF
J gene: TRBJ2-1; V gene: TRBV11-2; CDR3 protein: CASSLDSQGYNEQFF
J gene: TRBJ2-1; V gene: TRBV5-4; CDR3 protein: CASSFRDTPNEQFF
J gene: TRBJ2-2; V gene: TRBV27; CDR3 protein: CASSLRETGELFF
J gene: TRBJ2-3; V gene: TRBV11-1; CDR3 protein: CASSFGRQAVNTDTQYF
J gene: TRBJ2-2; V gene: TRBV5-1; CDR3 protein: CASSLRTRQDNTGELFF
J gene: TRBJ2-1; V gene: TRBV5-1; CDR3 protein: CASRRDSGSEGEQFF
J gene: TRBJ1-5; V gene: TRBV19; CDR3 protein: CASTPSRQYYQPQHF
J gene: TRBJ1-5; V gene: TRBV5-8; CDR3 protein: CASSFVNNQPQHF
J gene: TRBJ2-7; V gene: TRBV27; CDR3 protein: CASSFIGTSYEQYF
J gene: TRBJ1-1; V gene: TRBV7-9; CDR3 protein: CASSSIETGPRVWNTEAFF
J gene: TRBJ1-2; V gene: TRBV4-1; CDR3 protein: CASSQDKDRDYGYTF
J gene: TRBJ1-1; V gene: TRBV7-9; CDR3 protein: CASSSDGRGNTEAFF
J gene: TRBJ1-2; V gene: TRBV28; CDR3 protein: CASRSPPPGQGRYGYTF
J gene: TRBJ2-1; V gene: TRBV7-9; CDR3 protein: CASRAREGMDEQFF
J gene: TRBJ2-2; V gene: TRBV28; CDR3 protein: CAALSRGSGELFF
J gene: TRBJ1-1; V gene: TRBV28; CDR3 protein: CASRGGVVNTEAFF
J gene: TRBJ1-1; V gene: TRBV6-6; CDR3 protein: CASSLRGRETEAFF
J gene: TRBJ2-7; V gene: TRBV6-1; CDR3 protein: CASSWTESYEQYF
J gene: TRBJ2-2; V gene: TRBV28; CDR3 protein: CASSPWRDSGNTGELFF
J gene: TRBJ2-7; V gene: TRBV9; CDR3 protein: CASSPGLAGLYEQYF
J gene: TRBJ1-5; V gene: TRBV6-6; CDR3 protein: CASSYGTDYSNQPQHF
J gene: TRBJ2-3; V gene: TRBV5-4; CDR3 protein: CASSRTQGYTQYF
J gene: TRBJ2-7; V gene: TRBV7-2; CDR3 protein: CASSVDRDPGSYEQYF
J gene: TRBJ2-3; V gene: TRBV27; CDR3 protein: CASSRLPSSGRARSDTQYF
J gene: TRBJ1-4; V gene: TRBV6-6; CDR3 protein: CASSRSPGGEKLFF
J gene: TRBJ1-2; V gene: TRBV6-5; CDR3 protein: CASSYQINDGYTF
J gene: TRBJ1-2; V gene: TRBV6-1; CDR3 protein: CASSPDRVISGYTF
J gene: TRBJ1-1; V gene: TRBV6-6; CDR3 protein: CASSSGTGHRTEAFF
J gene: TRBJ2-7; V gene: TRBV2; CDR3 protein: CASSVDLSYEQYF
J gene: TRBJ1-1; V gene: TRBV5-1; CDR3 protein: CASSTANTEAFF
J gene: TRBJ1-2; V gene: TRBV6-5; CDR3 protein: CASSTGSRGRYGYTF
J gene: TRBJ1-1; V gene: TRBV18; CDR3 protein: CASSSLRVGGTEAFF
J gene: TRBJ2-1; V gene: TRBV4-3; CDR3 protein: CASSQALTSGNEQFF
J gene: TRBJ2-3; V gene: TRBV25-1; CDR3 protein: CASSESGLAGRQTDTQYF
J gene: TRBJ1-3; V gene: TRBV9; CDR3 protein: CASSGPGQQFSGNTIYF
J gene: TRBJ2-7; V gene: TRBV6-1; CDR3 protein: CASGTYGTYEQYF
J gene: TRBJ2-3; V gene: TRBV5-8; CDR3 protein: CASSLLGGTDTQYF
J gene: TRBJ1-2; V gene: TRBV7-9; CDR3 protein: CASSLGVGSGVYSTF
J gene: TRBJ2-7; V gene: TRBV7-2; CDR3 protein: CASSLVDWGGEQYF
J gene: TRBJ1-1; V gene: TRBV11-2; CDR3 protein: CASSLGRVAGWNTEAFF
J gene: TRBJ1-2; V gene: TRBV9; CDR3 protein: CASSSGYYGYTF
J gene: TRBJ2-3; V gene: TRBV13; CDR3 protein: CASTWGPYTDTQYF
J gene: TRBJ2-2; V gene: TRBV2; CDR3 protein: CASSASGTGGTTGELFF
J gene: TRBJ1-1; V gene: TRBV4-1; CDR3 protein: CASSQEEQGGGTEAFF
J gene: TRBJ2-3; V gene: TRBV5-4; CDR3 protein: CASSFRGGENTQYF
J gene: TRBJ2-1; V gene: TRBV5-8; CDR3 protein: CASSWPGSRAANEQFF